The following is a T cell receptor (beta chain) sequence with its context. Its antigen is unknown. The sample is drawn from a study of cytomegalovirus exposure and HLA in healthy donors. Study background: Earlier work reported 117 million unique TCR beta sequences from about 179 million T cells.

The donors comprised healthy bone marrow donors. The CDR3 loop spans 14 amino acids. The junction had 5 bases not matched to a gene; V was cut back by 6 bases and J by 4 bases. Per the germline V gene, CDR1 is KGHSH and CDR2 is LQKENI. PCR involved 60 Vbeta and 13 Jbeta primers. The assay was immunoSEQ multiplex PCR, and TCRdb's table has in-frame clones only and misses some. The data contain 220,000 or so clones, 80% to 85% of them singletons. Findings and caveats of the study: According to the study, 180 or so TCR beta chains were cytomegalovirus-associated. Rare sequences made up most TCRs, while some public TCRs were found in many donors.

This chain links TRBV18 with TRBJ2-5; 10 bases align to TRBD2. The TCR originated in a middle-aged woman in good health and CMV-seronegative. The sample consisted of PBMCs. CDR3 nucleotide sequence: TGTGCCAGCTCTCCTAGACTAGCGGGAGAGACCCAGTACTTC. This translates into CASSPRLAGETQYF.